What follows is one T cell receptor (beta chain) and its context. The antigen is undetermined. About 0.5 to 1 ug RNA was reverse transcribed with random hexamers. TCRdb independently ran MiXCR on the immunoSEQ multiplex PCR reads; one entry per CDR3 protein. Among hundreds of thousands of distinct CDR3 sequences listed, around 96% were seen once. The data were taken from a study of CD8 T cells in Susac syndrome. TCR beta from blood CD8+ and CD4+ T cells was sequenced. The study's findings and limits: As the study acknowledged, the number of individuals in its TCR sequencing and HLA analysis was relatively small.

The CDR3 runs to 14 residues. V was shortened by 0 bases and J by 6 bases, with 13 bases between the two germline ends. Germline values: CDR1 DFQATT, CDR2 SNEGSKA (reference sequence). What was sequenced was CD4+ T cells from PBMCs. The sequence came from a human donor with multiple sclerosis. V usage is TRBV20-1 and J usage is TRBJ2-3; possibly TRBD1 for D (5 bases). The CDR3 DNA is TGCAGTGCTAGAGATCCCAGGGATGATGATACGCAGTATTTT. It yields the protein CSARDPRDDDTQYF.